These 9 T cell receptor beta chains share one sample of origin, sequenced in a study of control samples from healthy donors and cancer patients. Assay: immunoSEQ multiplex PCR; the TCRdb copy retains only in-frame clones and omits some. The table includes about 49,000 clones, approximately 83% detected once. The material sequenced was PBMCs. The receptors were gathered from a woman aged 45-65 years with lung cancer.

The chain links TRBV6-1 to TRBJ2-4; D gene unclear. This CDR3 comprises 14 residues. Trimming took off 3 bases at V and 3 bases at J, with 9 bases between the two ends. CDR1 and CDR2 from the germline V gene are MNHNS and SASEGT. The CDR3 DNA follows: TGTGCCAGCAGTGACATGTTGGGCAAAAACATTCAGTACTTC. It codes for CASSDMLGKNIQYF.

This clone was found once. CDR3 loop: CASSRQAGLYEQYF. CDR3 bases: TGTGCCAGCAGCCGACAGGCTGGTCTCTACGAGCAGTACTTC. The gene calls are TRBV27 and TRBJ2-7; weak D call: TRBD1 (6 bases). Germline V gives CDR1 MNHEY, CDR2 SMNVEV (reference sequence). The ends were cut back, 6 bases at V and 3 bases at J, with 15 bases in the middle. This CDR3 spans 14 amino acids.

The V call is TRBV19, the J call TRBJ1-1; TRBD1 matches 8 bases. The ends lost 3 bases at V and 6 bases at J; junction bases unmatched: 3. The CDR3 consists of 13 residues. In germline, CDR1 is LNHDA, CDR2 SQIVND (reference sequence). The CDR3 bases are TGTGCCAGTAGTATTGGACAGGGTTCTGAAGCTTTCTTT. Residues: CASSIGQGSEAFF.

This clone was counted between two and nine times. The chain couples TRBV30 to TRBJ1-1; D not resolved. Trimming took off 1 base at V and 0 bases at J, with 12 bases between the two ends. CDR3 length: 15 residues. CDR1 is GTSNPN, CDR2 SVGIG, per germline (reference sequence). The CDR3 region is CAWSGRGIMNTEAFF. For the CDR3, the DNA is TGTGCCTGGAGTGGCCGGGGAATTATGAACACTGAAGCTTTCTTT.

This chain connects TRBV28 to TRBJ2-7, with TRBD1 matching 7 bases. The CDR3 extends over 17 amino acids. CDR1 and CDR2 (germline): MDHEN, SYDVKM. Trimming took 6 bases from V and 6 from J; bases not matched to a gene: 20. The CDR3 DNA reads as TGTGCCAGCAGCATTCGGACAGGCGGTTTAGGAGTCGGCGAGCAGTACTTC. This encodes CASSIRTGGLGVGEQYF.

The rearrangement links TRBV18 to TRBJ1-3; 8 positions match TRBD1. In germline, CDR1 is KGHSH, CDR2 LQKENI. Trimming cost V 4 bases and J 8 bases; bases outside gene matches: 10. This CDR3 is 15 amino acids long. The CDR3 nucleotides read TGTGCCAGCTCACGGATCAACGGACAGGGACACACCATATATTTT. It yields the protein CASSRINGQGHTIYF.

The CDR3 DNA sequence: TGTGCCAGTAGTATGACAGGGGAGGAGTACTATGGCTACACCTTC. Its protein product is CASSMTGEEYYGYTF. This chain connects TRBV19 to TRBJ1-2; 8 bases match TRBD1. CDR1 is LNHDA and CDR2 is SQIVND in the germline V gene (reference sequence). The CDR3 is made up of 15 amino acids. V lost 3 bases, J lost 3 bases, and 6 bases stayed unmatched.

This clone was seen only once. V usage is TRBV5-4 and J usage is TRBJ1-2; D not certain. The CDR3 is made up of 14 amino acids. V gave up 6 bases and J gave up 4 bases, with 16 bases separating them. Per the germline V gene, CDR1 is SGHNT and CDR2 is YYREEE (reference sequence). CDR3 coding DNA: TGTGCCAGCACCCCGACTCCCTTGGGCTATGGCTACACCTTC. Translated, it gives CASTPTPLGYGYTF. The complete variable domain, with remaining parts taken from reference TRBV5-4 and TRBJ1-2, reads ETGVTQSPTHLIKTRGQQVTLRCSSQSGHNTVSWYQQALGQGPQFIFQYYREEENGRGNFPPRFSGLQFPNYSSELNVNALELDDSALYLCASTPTPLGYGYTFGSGTRLTVV.

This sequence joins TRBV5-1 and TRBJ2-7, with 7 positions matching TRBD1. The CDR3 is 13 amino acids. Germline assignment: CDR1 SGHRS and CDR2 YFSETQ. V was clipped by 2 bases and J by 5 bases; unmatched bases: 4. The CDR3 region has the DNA TGCGCCAGCAGCTTAGGGACAGAGAACGAGCAGTACTTC. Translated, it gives CASSLGTENEQYF.